The 9 T cell receptor beta chains below come from one sample, sequenced in a study of identical twins. TCRdb analysed the 5' RACE reads with MiXCR anew, one entry per CDR3 protein. The table lists 450,000 or so distinct CDR3 sequences, approximately 15% of them singletons, with around 0.48% in the top ten. These records were also assigned to another study, of yellow fever vaccine responses in identical twins.

Source material: CD4+ T cells sorted from blood. Receptors originate from a woman between 18 and 29 years old in good health.

This clonotype was seen a handful of times. The CDR3 region has the DNA TGTGCCAGCAGTTACTCAGTCAGCGGGGGGGGCAATGAGCAGTTCTTC. Translation: CASSYSVSGGGNEQFF. V usage is TRBV6-5 and J usage is TRBJ2-1, with TRBD2 matching 10 bases. The length of the CDR3 is 16 residues. Germline CDR1 is MNHEY and CDR2 is SVGAGI. V shed 0 bases and J 6 bases; nucleotides not matched to a gene: 5.

This clonotype was seen more than once but under ten times. J is TRBJ2-2 and V is TRBV9; D may match TRBD1 or TRBD2 (5 bases each). There are 15 residues in the CDR3. Deletions cut 4 bases from V and 2 bases from J, with 12 bases between. The germline V gene encodes CDR1 SGDLS and CDR2 YYNGEE. The CDR3 nucleotides are TGTGCCAGCAGCAGGGGACCTAGTAACACCGGGGAGCTGTTTTTT. It codes for CASSRGPSNTGELFF.

The chain is built from TRBV6-5 and TRBJ2-2, with a possible D match to TRBD1 (6 bases). The V gene's germline CDR1 is MNHEY and CDR2 SVGAGI. V lost 10 bases and J 3 bases, leaving 9 bases between the germline ends. There are 12 residues in the CDR3. In nucleotides, the CDR3 is TGTGCCACTTCAGGGGACACCGGGGAGCTGTTTTTT. Amino acids: CATSGDTGELFF.

This clonotype was recorded a few times. The chain couples TRBV3-1 to TRBJ2-6; D gene ambiguous. The CDR3 consists of 17 residues. V gave up 1 base and J gave up 0 bases, with 10 bases separating them. The germline gives CDR1 LGHDT, CDR2 YNNKEL (reference sequence). The CDR3 nucleotides are TGTGCCAGCAGCCAAGCGGGCCCCCGCTCTGGGGCCAACGTCCTGACTTTC. It specifies CASSQAGPRSGANVLTF.

This clonotype was counted at least ten times. This chain uses TRBV10-3 with TRBJ2-7; 8 positions match TRBD1. Germline V CDR1 and CDR2: ENHRY, SYGVKD. The V and J ends lost 0 bases and 7 bases, in that order; junction bases with no gene match: 8. The CDR3 is made up of 15 amino acids. Here the CDR3 reads CAISESRTGTGEQYF. CDR3 nucleotides: TGTGCCATCAGTGAGTCCCGGACAGGGACCGGTGAGCAGTACTTC.

There are a few counts of this clonotype. The rearrangement uses TRBV18 and TRBJ2-4, with 8 bases lining up with TRBD1. The CDR3 runs to 17 residues. V dropped 3 bases and J dropped 2; count of bases not matched to a gene: 9. Germline CDR1 KGHSH, CDR2 LQKENI. CDR3 in DNA: TGTGCCAGCTCACCCCGGGCAGGGGGCCTTTCCAAAAACATTCAGTACTTC. Its protein product is CASSPRAGGLSKNIQYF.

The sample holds a few counts of this clonotype. The rearrangement joins TRBV7-3 to TRBJ2-5; D is unresolved. The CDR3 is 13 residues long. Germline lookup yields CDR1 SGHTA and CDR2 FQGTGA. V gave up 0 bases and J gave up 4 bases, with 6 bases separating them. As DNA, the CDR3 is TGTGCCAGCAGCTTAACAGCTGGAGAGACCCAGTACTTC. Its translation is CASSLTAGETQYF.

This clonotype has a count of ten or more. The V gene is TRBV24-1, the J gene TRBJ1-5; D gene unclear. Germline V lookup: CDR1 KGHDR, CDR2 SFDVKD. The length of the CDR3 is 14 residues. Trimming removed 4 bases from V and 0 bases from J, with 6 bases in between. The CDR3 here is CATSDRYSNQPQHF. DNA for the CDR3: TGTGCCACCAGTGACCGGTATAGCAATCAGCCCCAGCATTTT.

The chain links TRBV25-1 to TRBJ2-1; tentative D call: TRBD2 (6 bases). There are 15 residues in the CDR3. Deletions cut 1 base from V and 5 bases from J, with 12 bases between. The germline V gene encodes CDR1 MGHDK and CDR2 SYGVNS. The CDR3 reads CASSEFERAHNEQFF. The CDR3 DNA follows: TGTGCCAGCAGTGAATTCGAGCGGGCTCACAATGAGCAGTTCTTC.